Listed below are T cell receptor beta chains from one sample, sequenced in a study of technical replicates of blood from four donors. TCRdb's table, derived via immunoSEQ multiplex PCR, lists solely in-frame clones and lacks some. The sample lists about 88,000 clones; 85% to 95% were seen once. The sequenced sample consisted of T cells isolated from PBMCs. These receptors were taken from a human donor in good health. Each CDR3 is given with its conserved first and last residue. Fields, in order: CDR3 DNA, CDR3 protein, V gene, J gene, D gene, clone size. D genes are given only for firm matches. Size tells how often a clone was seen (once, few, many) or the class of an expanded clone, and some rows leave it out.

DNA: TGTGCCAGCAGCCAAACAGGAGCACTCTACAATGAGCAGTTCTTC
CDR3: CASSQTGALYNEQFF
V: TRBV14
J: TRBJ2-1
D: -
size: -

DNA: TGTGCCAGCAGCCCTCTACCAACAGGGGGCCACAATGAGCAGTTCTTC
CDR3: CASSPLPTGGHNEQFF
V: TRBV9
J: TRBJ2-1
D: TRBD1
size: -

DNA: TGTGCCAGCAGTCAATCTGGCGACAGTTATTCACCCCTCCACTTT
CDR3: CASSQSGDSYSPLHF
V: TRBV2
J: TRBJ1-6
D: -
size: -

DNA: TGTGCCTGGAGGACCCCCGGGGATTACTCTGGAAACACCATATATTTT
CDR3: CAWRTPGDYSGNTIYF
V: TRBV30
J: TRBJ1-3
D: -
size: -

DNA: TGTGCCAGCAGAACTAGCGGGGGACAAGATACGCAGTATTTT
CDR3: CASRTSGGQDTQYF
V: TRBV6-5
J: TRBJ2-3
D: TRBD2
size: -

DNA: TGTGCCTGGAGCTTAACGGACTATGGCTACACCTTC
CDR3: CAWSLTDYGYTF
V: TRBV30
J: TRBJ1-2
D: -
size: few

DNA: TGTGCCTGGAGTGTCGAGGGACAGGGAAAATTCTTTCCTGGCTACACCTTC
CDR3: CAWSVEGQGKFFPGYTF
V: TRBV30
J: TRBJ1-2
D: TRBD1
size: -

DNA: TGTGCCAGTAGTATTTGGACTAGCGCCACAGATACGCAGTATTTT
CDR3: CASSIWTSATDTQYF
V: TRBV19
J: TRBJ2-3
D: TRBD2
size: -

DNA: TGTGCCAGTAGCTCCGGGACAGGGGAGAACGAGCAGTACTTC
CDR3: CASSSGTGENEQYF
V: TRBV19
J: TRBJ2-7
D: TRBD1
size: -

DNA: TGTGCCACCAGCAGAGAGGCTACCGGGACTAGCGACACAGATACGCAGTATTTT
CDR3: CATSREATGTSDTDTQYF
V: TRBV15
J: TRBJ2-3
D: TRBD2
size: -

DNA: TGCGCCAGCAGCTTTACAGACAGCTCCTACGAGCAGTACTTC
CDR3: CASSFTDSSYEQYF
V: TRBV5-1
J: TRBJ2-7
D: -
size: -

DNA: TGTGCCAGTAGTGCGGGACAGTTTTACGAGCAGTACTTC
CDR3: CASSAGQFYEQYF
V: TRBV19
J: TRBJ2-7
D: -
size: -

DNA: TGTGCCAGCAGCTCCAATAAGCGGGACACCGGGGAGCTGTTTTTT
CDR3: CASSSNKRDTGELFF
V: TRBV7-9
J: TRBJ2-2
D: -
size: -

DNA: TGTGCCAGCAGCTCGGGACATCCGACTAGCGGCTACGAGCAGTACTTC
CDR3: CASSSGHPTSGYEQYF
V: TRBV27
J: TRBJ2-7
D: TRBD2
size: -

DNA: TGTGCCAGCAGCTTGGTACAGAGTTACTACGAGCAGTACTTC
CDR3: CASSLVQSYYEQYF
V: TRBV5-6
J: TRBJ2-7
D: -
size: -

DNA: TGTGCCAGCAGCTTGGCGGATACGTACGAGCAGTACTTC
CDR3: CASSLADTYEQYF
V: TRBV7-9
J: TRBJ2-7
D: -
size: -

DNA: TGTGCCAGCATTGGGGACAGGGCCGAAGAAAGGTATGGCTACACCTTC
CDR3: CASIGDRAEERYGYTF
V: TRBV28
J: TRBJ1-2
D: TRBD1
size: once

DNA: TGTGCCAGCAGGACCGGGACAGACTCCTACGAGCAGTACTTC
CDR3: CASRTGTDSYEQYF
V: TRBV7-9
J: TRBJ2-7
D: TRBD1
size: -

DNA: TGTGCCAGTAGTATCGCCAGCCGGGGTTGGGGAGACACCGGGGAGCTGTTTTTT
CDR3: CASSIASRGWGDTGELFF
V: TRBV19
J: TRBJ2-2
D: -
size: -

DNA: TGTGCCAGCAGTGTTACCGCAGGGGGCCAAGGGGGCGAGCAGTACTTC
CDR3: CASSVTAGGQGGEQYF
V: TRBV27
J: TRBJ2-7
D: TRBD1
size: -

DNA: TGTGCCAGCAGTGATCAGGGGGGTCAAGAGACCCAGTACTTC
CDR3: CASSDQGGQETQYF
V: TRBV6-1
J: TRBJ2-5
D: -
size: -

DNA: TGCGCCAGCAGTCAACAGGGATTCCAAGAGACCCAGTACTTC
CDR3: CASSQQGFQETQYF
V: TRBV5-1
J: TRBJ2-5
D: -
size: -